A single sample gave rise to the 9 T cell receptor beta chains below, sequenced in a study of T cell clonality in common variable immunodeficiency. Here immunoSEQ multiplex PCR was the method, and the copy in TCRdb shows in-frame clones only, minus some. Listed here are roughly 70,000 clones without any singletons, the top ten holding 1.7%. The material sequenced was peripheral blood mononuclear cells. Every receptor here comes from a person aged 18 to 75 in good health.

Comments on this clone: The read finishes 3 residues shy of the CDR3 end, and the germline J gene is used to complete it. V gene TRBV30 combines with J gene TRBJ1-2; no clear D. Germline-derived CDR1 and CDR2 are GTSNPN and SVGIG (reference sequence). The CDR3 runs 14 residues. CDR3 sequence reads: CAWSVPPSTYDYTF. The DNA read from the CDR3 is TGTGCCTGGAGTGTACCTCCTAGCACCTACGAC.

This clone was counted many times. The read terminates 3 residues ahead of where the CDR3 ends, so the germline J gene completes it. The rearrangement joins TRBV2 to TRBJ2-7, with TRBD2 matching 8 bases. Per the germline V gene, CDR1 is SNHLY and CDR2 is FYNNEI. The CDR3 length is 15 residues. The trim removed 0 bases at V and 2 bases at J, leaving 3 bases unmatched. The CDR3 is CASSEARGVPYEQYF. The covered CDR3 bases are TGTGCCAGCAGTGAAGCGCGGGGGGTCCCCTACGAG.

This clone was recorded many times. The CDR3 extends 3 residues past the end of the read, so its final part is completed from the germline J gene. The gene calls are TRBV12-3 or TRBV12-4 and TRBJ2-2; TRBD1 is a possible D gene (6 bases). V was trimmed by 1 base and J by 6 bases, leaving 21 bases between them. This CDR3 comprises 18 residues. CDR3 loop: CASSLEKQGAFSSGELFF. The CDR3 DNA, read in part, is TGTGCCAGCAGTTTAGAAAAACAGGGCGCCTTTTCCTCCGGGGAG.

This clone was seen at least ten times. The CDR3 extends 3 residues past the end of the read, so its final part is completed from the germline J gene. V and J are TRBV4-2 and TRBJ1-5; 7 nucleotides agree with TRBD1. This CDR3 contains 19 residues. V trimming: 1 base; J trimming: 3 bases; junction bases outside the gene matches: 15. The germline V gene encodes CDR1 LGHNA and CDR2 YNFKEQ. The CDR3 spells CASSQVAGGTRGSNQPQHF. The sequenced CDR3 bases are TGTGCCAGCAGCCAAGTAGCAGGGGGGACAAGAGGTTCCAATCAGCCC.

This clone was observed many times. The read is 3 residues too short to cover the CDR3 end, so that end is filled in from the germline J gene. The chain combines TRBV3-1 (or the pseudogene TRBV3-2) with TRBJ2-7, with D maybe TRBD1 (5 bases). The germline CDR1 and CDR2 sequences are LGHDT and YNNKEL (reference sequence). The V end was cut by 5 bases, the J end by 3 bases, with 17 bases between. The CDR3 has 15 amino acids. CDR3 sequence: CASSTFVRQGYEQYF. CDR3 DNA (partial): TGTGCCAGCAGCACTTTTGTTAGGCAGGGCTACGAG.

This clone was counted at least ten times. Sequencing ends 3 residues short of the CDR3 end; the germline J gene provides the rest. The chain employs TRBV2 and TRBJ1-6; D is uncertain. This CDR3 contains 13 residues. Trimming stripped 3 bases from V and 9 bases from J, with 9 bases between. Germline CDR1 SNHLY, CDR2 FYNNEI. The part of the CDR3 DNA that was read is TGTGCCAGCAGTGACACCCCGGGTTCACCC. Amino acid sequence: CASSDTPGSP. The complete CDR3 reads CASSDTPGSPLHF.

This clone was seen many times. The observed sequence ends 3 residues before the CDR3 terminus, with the missing tail filled in from the germline J gene. The rearrangement links TRBV6-2 or TRBV6-3 to TRBJ1-1; no definite D call. In germline, CDR1 is MNHEY, CDR2 SVGEGT. The CDR3 is 14 amino acids. V lost 5 bases to trimming and J lost 4 bases, with 14 bases between them. This CDR3 is CASSTRGKGTEAFF. The sequenced part of the CDR3 DNA is TGTGCCAGCAGTACGCGGGGAAAGGGCACTGAA.

This clone was seen at least ten times. The sequence runs out 3 residues before the end of the CDR3; the remainder is reconstructed from the germline J gene. The rearrangement joins TRBV6-2 or TRBV6-3 to TRBJ2-1; TRBD2 matches at 12 bases. Germline assignment: CDR1 MNHEY and CDR2 SVGEGT. The V and J ends lost 5 bases and 9 bases, in that order; junction bases with no gene match: 8. The CDR3 runs to 15 residues. The sequenced CDR3 bases are TGTGCCAGCAGTGCCTGGACTAGCGGGGTTGGTGAG. Encoded protein: CASSAWTSGVGE. The full CDR3 protein reads CASSAWTSGVGEQFF.

This clone was found many times. The read gets to within 3 residues of the CDR3 end, and the germline J gene fills in the rest. This chain uses TRBV9 with TRBJ2-1, with D maybe TRBD2 (5 bases). Germline loops: CDR1 SGDLS, CDR2 YYNGEE. The CDR3 covers 13 residues. V shed 0 bases and J shed 7 bases, with 8 bases lying between them. The chain's CDR3 is CASSVGSGNEQFF. The CDR3 bases that were read are TGTGCCAGCAGCGTAGGGAGCGGTAATGAG.